This TCR beta chain was recorded in a study of blood T cell repertoires in COVID-19 (TCRdb year 2020). At the level of the whole study: Collaborator samples came from the United States, Italy and Spain and covered acute and convalescent phases of COVID-19. The repertoires were released in a freely available public database intended as a resource for research on the immune response to SARS-CoV-2. The prospective study material was composed of cDNA or gDNA derived from T cells, B-cell-depleted T cells, or PBMCs. The sample metadata nearly always contained a de-identified subject ID, COVID-19 status, age in years and sex. Where available, HLA class I and class II types were taken from metadata supplied by the sample provider and were not determined by assay-based typing. Deeply sampled blood TCRbeta repertoires from subjects exposed to, actively infected with, or recovered from COVID-19 were included in the dataset. Samples came from the ongoing ImmuneRACE study (first 160 participants) plus 1,254 subjects from 6 global collaborators.

Samples from volunteer blood donors who had recovered from COVID-19 were contributed by a second Seattle source. Collaborating institutions collected whole blood in K2EDTA tubes following their own protocols. For TCRbeta analysis, collaborators shipped samples in one of three forms: frozen whole blood, isolated PBMCs, or DNA extracted from either of those sample types. This clone occurred once. Its recognized antigen is unknown. The sample holds no much larger clone one base away, and base qualities are not on file. Overall study outcomes, separate from this receptor: How much clinical and demographic metadata was included differed by source and by participant, and the metadata was provided uncurated.

The immunoSEQ Assay, a bias-controlled multiplex PCR, was used to amplify TCRbeta CDR3 regions from genomic DNA. Per the authors' processing: Nucleated cell counts per sample were estimated from amplification of reference gene primers within the assay. To quantify the absolute abundance of each unique TCRbeta CDR3 rearrangement, sequence reads were collapsed and filtered. For each sample, productive Simpson clonality was calculated as the square root of Simpson's diversity index over productive rearrangements. The clones in this table, taken by TCRdb from immuneACCESS, are in-frame only. Not every clone is retained; where verified, under half of the shortfall comes from an unresolved V gene, and the cause of the rest is unknown. The V and J calls and clone size come from that table; D and trimming were worked out from the DNA. This sample has 250,000 to 300,000 clones in its table, and around 90% of those were observed once. The top ten hold roughly 2.4% of the sample.

Sequenced input: peripheral blood. This receptor was taken from a woman between 45 and 65 years old who had recovered from COVID-19.

CDR3 region: CATMGQGSGKLFF. The DNA sequence is TGTGCCACTATGGGACAGGGGAGTGGAAAACTGTTTTTT. The chain is encoded by TRBV6-5 joined to TRBJ1-4, with 10 central nucleotides matching TRBD1. V has 10 bases trimmed and J has 10 bases trimmed; junction bases matching no gene number 9. The CDR3 holds 13 amino acids from the cysteine to the phenylalanine. The kept DNA is CDR3 alone, 39 bases in frame from the first base. Via the germline V gene, CDR1 is MNHEY and CDR2 SVGAGI.